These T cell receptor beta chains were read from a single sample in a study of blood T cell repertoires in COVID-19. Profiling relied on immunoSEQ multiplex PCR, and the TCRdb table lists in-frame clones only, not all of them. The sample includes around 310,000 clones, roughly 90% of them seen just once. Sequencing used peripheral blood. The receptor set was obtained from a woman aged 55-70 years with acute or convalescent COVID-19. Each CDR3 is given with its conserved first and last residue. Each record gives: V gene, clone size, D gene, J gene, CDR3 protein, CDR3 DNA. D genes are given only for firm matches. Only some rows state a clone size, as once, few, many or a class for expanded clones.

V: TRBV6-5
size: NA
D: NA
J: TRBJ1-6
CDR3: CASSRGSYNSPLHF
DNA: TGTGCCAGCAGTCGGGGTTCCTATAATTCACCCCTCCACTTT

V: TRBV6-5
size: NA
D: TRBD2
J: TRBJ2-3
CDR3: CASSSPEAGLTDTQYF
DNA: TGTGCCAGCAGTTCGCCGGAAGCGGGACTGACAGATACGCAGTATTTT

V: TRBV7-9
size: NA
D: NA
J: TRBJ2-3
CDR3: CASSLLGGGTDTQYF
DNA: TGTGCCAGCAGCTTATTGGGAGGAGGAACAGATACGCAGTATTTT

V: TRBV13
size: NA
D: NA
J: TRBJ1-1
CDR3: CASSSRGEAFF
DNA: TGTGCCAGCAGCTCCCGAGGTGAAGCTTTCTTT

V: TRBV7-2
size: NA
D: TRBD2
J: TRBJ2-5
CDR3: CASSLAQGGTVETQYF
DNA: TGTGCCAGCAGCTTAGCGCAGGGAGGGACGGTAGAGACCCAGTACTTC

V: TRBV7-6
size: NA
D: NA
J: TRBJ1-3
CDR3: CASSFDTYSGNTIYF
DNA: TGTGCCAGCAGCTTCGACACCTACTCTGGAAACACCATATATTTT

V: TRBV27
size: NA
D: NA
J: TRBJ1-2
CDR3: CASGPQGGYGYTF
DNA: TGTGCCAGCGGACCACAGGGCGGCTATGGCTACACCTTC

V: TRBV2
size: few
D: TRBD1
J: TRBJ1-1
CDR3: CASRAGTGNTEAFF
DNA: TGTGCCAGCAGGGCCGGGACAGGGAACACTGAAGCTTTCTTT

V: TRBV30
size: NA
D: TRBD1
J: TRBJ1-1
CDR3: CAWRRGQGGEAFF
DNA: TGTGCCTGGCGTAGGGGACAGGGAGGTGAAGCTTTCTTT

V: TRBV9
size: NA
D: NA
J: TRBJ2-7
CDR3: CASSLGDTPSYEQYF
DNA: TGTGCCAGCAGCTTGGGGGACACGCCGTCCTACGAGCAGTACTTC

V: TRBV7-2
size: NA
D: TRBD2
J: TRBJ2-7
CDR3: CASSRTRSYEQYF
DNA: TGTGCCAGCAGTCGGACTAGATCCTACGAGCAGTACTTC

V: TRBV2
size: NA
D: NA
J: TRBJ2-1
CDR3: CASSVEGWNEQFF
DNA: TGTGCCAGCAGTGTGGAGGGCTGGAATGAGCAGTTCTTC